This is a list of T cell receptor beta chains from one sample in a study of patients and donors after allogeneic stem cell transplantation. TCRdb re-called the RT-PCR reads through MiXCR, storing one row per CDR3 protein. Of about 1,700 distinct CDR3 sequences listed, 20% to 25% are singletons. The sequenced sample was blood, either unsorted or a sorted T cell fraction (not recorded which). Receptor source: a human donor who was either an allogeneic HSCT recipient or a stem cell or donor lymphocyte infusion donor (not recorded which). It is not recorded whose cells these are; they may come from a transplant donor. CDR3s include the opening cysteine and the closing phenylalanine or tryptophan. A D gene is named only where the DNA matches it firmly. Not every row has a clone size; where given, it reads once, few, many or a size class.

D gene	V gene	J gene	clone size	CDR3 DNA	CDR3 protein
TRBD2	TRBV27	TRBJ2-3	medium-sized	TGTGCCAGCAGTTTATCGGCGGGGGGGCAAGATACGCAGTATTTT	CASSLSAGGQDTQYF
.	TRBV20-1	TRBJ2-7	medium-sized	TGCAGTGCTAGAACCACCTACGAGCAGTACTTC	CSARTTYEQYF
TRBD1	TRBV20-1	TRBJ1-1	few	TGCAGTGCTACGGACAGGGGACTGAACACTGAAGCTTTCTTT	CSATDRGLNTEAFF
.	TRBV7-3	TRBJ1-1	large	TGTGCCAGCAGCCTCTACATGAACACTGAAGCTTTCTTT	CASSLYMNTEAFF
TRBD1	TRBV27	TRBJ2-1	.	TGTGCCAGCAGTTTCAAATTCCCCGACAGGGGTAGTGAGCAGTTCTTC	CASSFKFPDRGSEQFF
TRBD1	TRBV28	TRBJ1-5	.	TGTGCCAGCACCCGACAGGGATTAAGCAATCAGCCCCAGCATTTT	CASTRQGLSNQPQHF
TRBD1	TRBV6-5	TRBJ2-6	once	TGTGCCAGCAGTTACACGGACAGGGGGCCCGGGGCCAACGTCCTGACTTTC	CASSYTDRGPGANVLTF
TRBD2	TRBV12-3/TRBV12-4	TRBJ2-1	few	TGTGCCAGCAGTGTGCTAGGGACGGGGGGGCTGTGGAATGAGCAGTTCTTC	CASSVLGTGGLWNEQFF
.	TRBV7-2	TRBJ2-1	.	TGTGCCAGCAGCCCCACCCTGGCAACCCATGAGCAGTTCTTC	CASSPTLATHEQFF
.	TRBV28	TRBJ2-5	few	TGTGCCAGCAGTTTTGGACGGCTACAAGAGACCCAGTACTTC	CASSFGRLQETQYF
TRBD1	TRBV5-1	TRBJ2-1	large	TGCGCCAGCAGCCCGTGGGGACAGAACAATGAGCAGTTCTTC	CASSPWGQNNEQFF
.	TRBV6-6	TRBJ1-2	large	TGTGCCAGCAGTTACGGCGCCAGGGGAGGGGGCTACACCTTC	CASSYGARGGGYTF
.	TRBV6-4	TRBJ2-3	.	TGTGCCAGCAGTGCGGAGGGGGATACGCAGTATTTT	CASSAEGDTQYF
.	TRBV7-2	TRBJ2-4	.	TGTGCCAGCAGCTCGCTACGGAGCTCTATTCAGTACTTC	CASSSLRSSIQYF
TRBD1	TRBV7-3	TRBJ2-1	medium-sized	TGTGCCAGCAGCCCTGGGACAGCGCGTAACAATGAGCAGTTCTTC	CASSPGTARNNEQFF
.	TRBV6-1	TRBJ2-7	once	TGTGCCAGCGGTGGACAACTCTACGAGCAGTACTTC	CASGGQLYEQYF
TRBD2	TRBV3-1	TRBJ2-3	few	TGTGCCAGCAGCCTCGGACTAGCGGGCACAGATACGCAGTATTTT	CASSLGLAGTDTQYF
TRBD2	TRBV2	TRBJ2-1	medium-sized	TGTGCCAGCAGTGTGCTAGCGGGGTACAATGAGCAGTTCTTC	CASSVLAGYNEQFF
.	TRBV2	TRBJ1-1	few	TGTGCCAGCAGTGGCGGGGAGAACACTGAAGCTTTCTTT	CASSGGENTEAFF
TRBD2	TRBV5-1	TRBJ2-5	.	TGCGCCAGCAGCTTGGCAGCGGGGGGTATGGAGACCCAGTACTTC	CASSLAAGGMETQYF
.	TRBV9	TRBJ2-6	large	TGTGCCAGCAGCGTAACTTCGGGCTCTGGGGCCAACGTCCTGACTTTC	CASSVTSGSGANVLTF
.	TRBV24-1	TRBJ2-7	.	TGTGCCACCAGTGATTCCAGGCCCCCGCACGAGCAGTACTTC	CATSDSRPPHEQYF
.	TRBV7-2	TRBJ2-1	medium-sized	TGTGCCAGCAGCCTTGCCGGCCGGGGGGCGTACAATGAGCAGTTCTTC	CASSLAGRGAYNEQFF
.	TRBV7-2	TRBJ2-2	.	TGTGCCAGCAGCTTAGGGTGGGACACCGGGGAGCTGTTTTTT	CASSLGWDTGELFF
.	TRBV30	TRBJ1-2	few	TGTGCCTGGAGTTCCTACAGCTATGGCTACACCTTC	CAWSSYSYGYTF
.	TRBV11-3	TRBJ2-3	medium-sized	TGTGCCAGCAGCTTTCACACAGATACGCAGTATTTT	CASSFHTDTQYF
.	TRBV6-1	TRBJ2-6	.	TGTGCCAGCCGACAGGTGGCTGGGGCCAACGTCCTGACTTTC	CASRQVAGANVLTF
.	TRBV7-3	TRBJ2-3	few	TGTGCCAGCAGCTCTACCCTGCAGGGTGATACGCAGTATTTT	CASSSTLQGDTQYF
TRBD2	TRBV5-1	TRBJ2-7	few	TGCGCCAGCAGAGCGGGACTCGACTCCTACGAGCAGTACTTC	CASRAGLDSYEQYF
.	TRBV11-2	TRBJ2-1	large	TGTGCCAGCAGCTTCTCTGGCGTCAATGAGCAGTTCTTC	CASSFSGVNEQFF
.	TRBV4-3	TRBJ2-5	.	TGCGCCAGCAGCCAACGGGAATTCGAGACCCAGTACTTC	CASSQREFETQYF
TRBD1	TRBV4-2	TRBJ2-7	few	TGTGCCAGCAGCCAGGAACCTACAGGGGCCTACGAGCAGTACTTC	CASSQEPTGAYEQYF
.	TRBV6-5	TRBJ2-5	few	TGTGCCAGCAGTTACTTCGGACAGAGCCAAGAGACCCAGTACTTC	CASSYFGQSQETQYF
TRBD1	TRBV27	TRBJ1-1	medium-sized	TGTGCCAGCAGTTTCAACAGGGGTAGCACTGAAGCTTTCTTT	CASSFNRGSTEAFF
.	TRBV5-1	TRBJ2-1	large	TGCGCCACCAAAGGCGAATATGAGCAGTTCTTC	CATKGEYEQFF
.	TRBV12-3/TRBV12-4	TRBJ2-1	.	TGTGCCAGCAGCCCTGGGGAGTCTGTCCACAATGAGCAGTTCTTC	CASSPGESVHNEQFF
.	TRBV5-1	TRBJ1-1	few	TGCGCCAGCAGCCCGCCTAACCGACAGGAGAACACTGAAGCTTTCTTT	CASSPPNRQENTEAFF
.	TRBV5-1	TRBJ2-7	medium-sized	TGCGCCAGCAGCCCGCTCTCCGGGCTTCGGAACGAGCAGTACTTC	CASSPLSGLRNEQYF
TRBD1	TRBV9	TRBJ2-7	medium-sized	TGTGCCAGCAGCGCCCGGGACAGCTACGAGCAGTACTTC	CASSARDSYEQYF
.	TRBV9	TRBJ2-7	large	TGTGCCAGCAGCGTAGCGACGGCGGGGGCCGAGCAGTACTTC	CASSVATAGAEQYF
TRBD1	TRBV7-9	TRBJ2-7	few	TGTGCCAGCAGCCCGGGACAGGGGTATTCTTCCTACGAGCAGTACTTC	CASSPGQGYSSYEQYF
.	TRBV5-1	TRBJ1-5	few	TGCGCCAGCAGCCCCGACGGGGCAGATCAGCCCCAGCATTTT	CASSPDGADQPQHF
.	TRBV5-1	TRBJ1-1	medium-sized	TGCGCCAGCAGCTTGATGGGGGCGGACACTGAAGCTTTCTTT	CASSLMGADTEAFF
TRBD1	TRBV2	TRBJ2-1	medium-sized	TGTGCCAGCATGAGCCGAGGGGGCAGCTCCTACAATGAGCAGTTCTTC	CASMSRGGSSYNEQFF
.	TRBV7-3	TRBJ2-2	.	TGTGCCAGCAGCACAGACACCGGGGAGCTGTTTTTT	CASSTDTGELFF
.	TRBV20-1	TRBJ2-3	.	TGCAGTGCTAGAGAAGCGGAGCGCACAGATACGCAGTATTTT	CSAREAERTDTQYF
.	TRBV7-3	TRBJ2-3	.	TGTGCCAGCAGCTTCGGAGCTAGCACAGATACGCAGTATTTT	CASSFGASTDTQYF
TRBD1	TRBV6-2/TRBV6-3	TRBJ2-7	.	TGTGCCAGCAGTTACCGGACAGGGGGCGGCTACGAGCAGTACTTC	CASSYRTGGGYEQYF
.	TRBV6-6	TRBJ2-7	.	TGTGCCAGCAGTGGGACTCATCCCTACGAGCAGTACTTC	CASSGTHPYEQYF
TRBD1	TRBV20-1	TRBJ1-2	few	TGCAGTGCTAGGGCCCCGGGACAGGGCTATGGCTACACCTTC	CSARAPGQGYGYTF
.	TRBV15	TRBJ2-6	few	TGTGCCACCAGCAGGGCCCCACCTGGGGCCAACGTCCTGACTTTC	CATSRAPPGANVLTF
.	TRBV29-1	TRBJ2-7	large	TGCAGCGTTGGACCTGTAAGGTACGAGCAGTACTTC	CSVGPVRYEQYF
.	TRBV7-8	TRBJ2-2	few	TGTGCCAGCAGCTTAGCGTCCGGGGAGCTGTTTTTT	CASSLASGELFF
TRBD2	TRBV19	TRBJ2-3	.	TGTGCCAGTAGTAGAGACCGGGACTACCTCACAGATACGCAGTATTTT	CASSRDRDYLTDTQYF